The source of this TCR beta chain is a study of blood T cell repertoires in COVID-19. The protocol was immunoSEQ multiplex PCR, while the TCRdb copy is restricted to in-frame clones and leaves out a portion. The data contain about 170,000 clones, 84% of them singletons. The CDR3 loop spans 16 amino acids. The germline V and J ends were trimmed by 3 bases and 3 bases, with 14 bases remaining between them. CDR1 and CDR2 (germline): MGHRA, YSYEKL. J is TRBJ2-2 and V is TRBV4-1, with a tentative D call TRBD2 (5 bases). Material for sequencing was peripheral blood. The TCR comes from a man aged 35 to 55 who had recovered from COVID-19. CDR3: CASSQGPRVDTGELFF. In DNA form, the CDR3 reads TGCGCCAGCAGCCAGGGCCCGAGGGTTGACACCGGGGAGCTGTTTTTT.